This T cell receptor beta chain derives from a study listed by TCRdb under 2016. The CDR3 measures 13 amino acids from cysteine to phenylalanine. Only the CDR3 part of the read is kept: 39 bases, read in frame from the first base. Relative to germline, V is 0 bases shorter and J is 4 bases shorter, with 10 bases between their ends. Based on the germline V gene (reference sequence), the CDR1 and CDR2 sequences are DFQATT and SNEGSKA. In its sample, this clonotype was seen a few times. It lacks a known antigen. No base qualities exist here, and no much larger clone lies one base off it. To prepare the library, RT-PCR was applied. For sequencing, an Illumina MiSeq was employed. Using fastp at Q25 and MiXCR, TCRdb reprocessed the public reads and kept productive beta chains. Identical CDR3 proteins give one entry, which carries the most common genes and DNA. For this sample the table gives about 680,000 distinct CDR3 sequences, of which over 12% were detected only once. Roughly 3.6% of the sample lies in the top ten.

The V gene is TRBV20-1 and the J gene is TRBJ2-7; the D region possibly corresponds to TRBD1 (5 bases align). The receptor's source is a female donor in good health, serving as a healthy control. Sequences were obtained from memory CD4+ T cells from blood. The CDR3 protein is CSARDLDSYEQYF. DNA sequence: TGCAGTGCTAGAGATCTAGACAGTTACGAGCAGTACTTC.